This section outlines one T cell receptor (beta chain) sequence together with its context. This clonotype was counted at least ten times. No cognate antigen has been identified for it. Base qualities are not at hand, and no much larger clone is one base apart. In light of the paper, this sample's treatment or condition label describes: in vitro stimulation with specific CMV peptide epitopes to enrich CMV-specific T cells. The germline V gene gives CDR1 as SGHTA and CDR2 as FQGNSA. Trimming takes 5 bases from V and 7 bases from J, and the germline ends sit 14 bases apart. Spanning cysteine to phenylalanine, the CDR3 consists of 14 amino acids. Just CDR3 DNA is preserved here, 42 bases in frame from base 1. This record belongs to a study of T cell repertoires in cytomegalovirus infection (dated by TCRdb to between 2017 and 2020). The study in broad terms: The peptide stimulations were aimed at well-studied HLA-B-restricted epitopes as well as recently identified HLA-C-restricted CMV epitopes, whose presentation resists viral immunomodulation. Because public TCR beta signatures pointed to carriage of CMV infection together with the matching HLA type, the HLA type of each donor mattered for the analysis.

Findings and caveats that apply to the study as a whole: Cumulative frequency of public TCR beta family members discriminated carriers of CMV infection plus the relevant HLA type in this cohort and an independent 352-donor cohort. The ex vivo response was dominated by HLA-C-restricted CMV-specific TCR beta clonotypes, and the single most frequent clonotype in two of eight donors was supplied by these HLA-C-restricted clonotypes.

Instrument used: Illumina HiSeq 1500. The public sequencing data were trimmed at Q25 with fastp and processed into clonotypes with MiXCR by TCRdb, which kept only in-frame beta chains. CDR3 protein duplicates are merged, each entry listing the most common genes and DNA. The sample yields a few hundred thousand distinct CDR3 sequences; approximately 40% were counted once. The ten top clones hold 48% of the sample. The material was cultured PBMCs, obtained from culture after CMV antigen stimulation. This sequence was found in a human donor in good health (CMV status not recorded). Some clones in this sample may be carry-over from other donors' samples. The rearrangement joined TRBV7-2 to TRBJ1-4; matching of 6 bases hints at TRBD1 as the D gene. The DNA sequence is given as TGTGCCAGCAGCCTCAGGGGAAGTGCTGAAAAACTGTTTTTT. The encoded protein is CASSLRGSAEKLFF. Supplemented by the reference TRBV7-2 and TRBJ1-4 proteins around the CDR3, the complete variable domain is GAGVSQSPSNKVTEKGKDVELRCDPISGHTALYWYRQSLGQGLEFLIYFQGNSAPDKSGLPSDRFSAERTGGSVSTLTIQRTQQEDSAVYLCASSLRGSAEKLFFGSGTQLSVL.